The 26 T cell receptor beta chains given below trace back to one sample, sequenced in a study of Ad26.COV2.S vaccination and SARS-CoV-2 variants. Treatment meaning: over 15 received Ad26.COV2.S at low or high dose, single or two shots; 5 received placebo; per-sample allocation not given. Vaccine and placebo recipients were sampled on day 63 after the first injection. Assay: immunoSEQ multiplex PCR; the TCRdb copy retains only in-frame clones and omits some. The sample carries roughly 300,000 clones, around 90% recorded once. The source was peripheral blood, collected in a trial of Ad26.COV2.S vaccine versus placebo. These TCRs come from a person between 18 and 65 years old who received the Ad26.COV2.S COVID-19 vaccine or a placebo.

The chain joins TRBV5-5 to TRBJ2-1, with 11 positions matching TRBD2. V lost 1 base, J lost 9 bases, and 6 bases stayed unmatched. The CDR3 sequence is 15 residues long. CDR1 and CDR2 (germline): SGHKS, YYEKEE (reference sequence). The CDR3 loop is CASSLKVAGGGEQFF. The DNA for the CDR3 is TGTGCCAGCAGCTTGAAAGTAGCGGGAGGGGGTGAGCAGTTCTTC.

The chain joins TRBV3-1 (or the pseudogene TRBV3-2) to TRBJ1-6; D is perhaps TRBD1 (5 bases). Trimming pared 1 base from V and 10 bases from J, leaving 11 bases between. This CDR3 has 14 residues. Germline V CDR1 and CDR2: LGHDT, YNNKEL (reference sequence). CDR3 DNA: TGTGCCAGCAGCCAAGCTCAGGGCGGCTCACCCCTCCACTTT. Encoded protein: CASSQAQGGSPLHF.

The chain uses TRBV27 and TRBJ2-5; 11 positions agree with TRBD1. There are 15 residues in the CDR3. V trimming: 5 bases; J trimming: 4 bases; junction bases outside the gene matches: 6. The germline V gene has CDR1 MNHEY and CDR2 SMNVEV (reference sequence). CDR3 region: CASSPPGQGGETQYF. CDR3 nucleotides: TGTGCCAGCAGTCCCCCGGGACAGGGGGGAGAGACCCAGTACTTC.

This clone was detected once. The CDR3 here is CASQTGASGNTIYF. CDR3 nucleotide sequence: TGTGCCAGCCAGACAGGGGCCTCTGGAAACACCATATATTTT. J is TRBJ1-3 and V is TRBV6-5; 8 nucleotides line up with TRBD1. Germline V gene data show CDR1 as MNHEY and CDR2 as SVGAGI. V lost 8 bases, J lost 0 bases, and 3 bases stayed unmatched. The CDR3 contains 14 residues.

The V and J genes are TRBV28 and TRBJ2-5; 7 positions agree with TRBD1. Trimming at V came to 3 bases and at J to 5 bases, leaving 3 bases not matched to a gene. Germline assignment: CDR1 MDHEN and CDR2 SYDVKM. CDR3 length: 13 amino acids. The CDR3 is CASSLGQRETQYF. The DNA of the CDR3 is TGTGCCAGCAGTTTGGGACAGAGGGAGACCCAGTACTTC.

V gene TRBV6-1 combines with J gene TRBJ2-5, with 10 bases lining up with TRBD2. This CDR3 is built from 16 residues. Germline CDR1 is MNHNS and CDR2 is SASEGT. J gave up 2 bases and V 4 bases, and 7 bases lay outside the gene matches. The CDR3 here is CASSGLAGALQETQYF. CDR3 DNA sequence: TGTGCCAGCAGTGGCCTAGCGGGGGCACTACAAGAGACCCAGTACTTC.

The chain links TRBV4-1 to TRBJ1-1, with 9 bases aligning to TRBD1. V lost 6 bases, J lost 5 bases, and 7 bases stayed unmatched. The CDR3 consists of 14 residues. The germline CDR1 and CDR2 sequences are MGHRA and YSYEKL. As DNA, the CDR3 is TGCGCCAGCAGTCGCGTCGGACAGGGGACTGAAGCTTTCTTT. Amino acids: CASSRVGQGTEAFF.

The chain employs TRBV11-2 and TRBJ2-1, with 11 bases lining up with TRBD2. Germline lookup yields CDR1 SGHAT and CDR2 FQNNGV. Trimming cost V 1 base and J 8 bases; bases outside gene matches: 7. The CDR3 length is 16 residues. The CDR3 reads CASSLGVAGGLDEQFF. CDR3 DNA sequence: TGTGCCAGCAGCTTAGGAGTAGCGGGAGGGCTCGATGAGCAGTTCTTC.

The V and J genes are TRBV2 and TRBJ2-5; 9 bases agree with TRBD2. After removal of 2 bases from V and 0 bases from J, the junction contained 1 base not matched to a gene. Germline CDR1 and CDR2: SNHLY and FYNNEI. The CDR3 has 15 amino acids. This CDR3 is CASSELAGDQETQYF. In DNA, the CDR3 is TGTGCCAGCAGTGAATTAGCGGGGGACCAAGAGACCCAGTACTTC.

The chain couples TRBV12-5 to TRBJ1-5; a possible D gene is TRBD1 (6 bases). The CDR3 is 15 residues long. Germline values: CDR1 LGHNT, CDR2 FRNRAP. V gave up 1 base and J gave up 7 bases, with 14 bases separating them. The CDR3 region has the DNA TGTGCTAGTGGTTTGGCACGTCAGGGGATACAGCCCCAGCATTTT. Protein sequence: CASGLARQGIQPQHF.

In this sample, this clone turned up once. J is TRBJ2-3 and V is TRBV3-1 (or the pseudogene TRBV3-2), with a weak D call TRBD2 (6 bases). The CDR3 has 14 amino acids. The V gene's germline CDR1 is LGHDT and CDR2 YNNKEL (reference sequence). The germline V and J ends were trimmed by 1 base and 8 bases, with 13 bases remaining between them. CDR3 in amino acids: CASSQGYVGGTQYF. CDR3 coding DNA: TGTGCCAGCAGCCAAGGGTATGTGGGAGGTACGCAGTATTTT.

The chain is built from TRBV9 and TRBJ2-2; 7 bases line up with TRBD1. The germline CDR1 and CDR2 sequences are SGDLS and YYNGEE. After removal of 2 bases from V and 2 bases from J, the junction contained 3 bases not matched to a gene. The CDR3 extends over 15 amino acids. CDR3 sequence: CASSVTGYNTGELFF. The CDR3 DNA reads as TGTGCCAGCAGCGTGACAGGGTATAACACCGGGGAGCTGTTTTTT. Based on the CDR3 plus reference TRBV9 and TRBJ2-2, the full variable domain is DSGVTQTPKHLITATGQRVTLRCSPRSGDLSVYWYQQSLDQGLQFLIQYYNGEERAKGNILERFSAQQFPDLHSELNLSSLELGDSALYFCASSVTGYNTGELFFGEGSRLTVL.

The V call is TRBV30, the J call TRBJ2-7; TRBD1 aligns across 8 bases. V shed 2 bases, J shed 3 bases, and the junction held 3 bases outside the gene matches. CDR3 length: 13 amino acids. In germline, CDR1 is GTSNPN, CDR2 SVGIG (reference sequence). This CDR3 reads CAWSMGQDYEQYF. CDR3 nucleotides: TGTGCCTGGAGTATGGGACAGGACTACGAGCAGTACTTC.

V is TRBV5-1 and J is TRBJ2-1; D uncertain. Germline V gene sequence: CDR1 SGHRS, CDR2 YFSETQ. V shed 0 bases and J shed 7 bases, with 5 bases lying between them. This CDR3 is built from 12 residues. CDR3 sequence: CASSLGQNEQFF. The CDR3 DNA sequence: TGCGCCAGCAGCTTGGGGCAGAATGAGCAGTTCTTC.

The rearrangement links TRBV19 to TRBJ1-5, with unresolved D. Looked up from germline, CDR1 is LNHDA and CDR2 is SQIVND (reference sequence). Trimming removed 0 bases at V and 3 bases at J, with 12 bases between. CDR3 size: 16 residues. The CDR3 nucleotides are TGTGCCAGTAGTATAGATCTGCAGTACCCCAATCAGCCCCAGCATTTT. Translation gives CASSIDLQYPNQPQHF.

The sample holds a few counts of this clone. This chain uses TRBV27 with TRBJ2-7, with TRBD2 matching over 12 bases. The ends lost 7 bases at V and 2 bases at J; junction bases unmatched: 6. CDR3 length: 15 amino acids. The germline gives CDR1 MNHEY, CDR2 SMNVEV (reference sequence). CDR3 bases: TGTGCCAGCACCCGAGGACTAGCGGGACCCTACGAGCAGTACTTC. The encoded protein is CASTRGLAGPYEQYF.

On this clone: The identical CDR3 is also encoded by other nucleotide sequences in the sample. V gene TRBV5-8 combines with J gene TRBJ1-5; the D is unclear. The CDR3 runs to 12 residues. Germline CDR1 reads SGHTS; CDR2 reads YDEGEE. V lost 5 bases, J lost 2 bases, and 5 bases lay in between. The CDR3 DNA is TGTGCCAGCAGGAGGGGCAATCAGCCCCAGCATTTT. This sequence encodes CASRRGNQPQHF.

CDR3 protein: CATARNEKLFF. CDR3 sequence (DNA): TGTGCCACCGCCCGTAATGAAAAACTGTTTTTT. V is TRBV10-3 and J is TRBJ1-4; D remains ambiguous. Trimming took 10 bases from V and 4 from J, leaving 7 bases between them. The germline V gene has CDR1 ENHRY and CDR2 SYGVKD. There are 11 residues in the CDR3.

The rearrangement joins TRBV19 to TRBJ1-2; tentative D call: TRBD1 (6 bases). CDR1 and CDR2 (germline): LNHDA, SQIVND (reference sequence). Trimming removed 3 bases from V and 5 bases from J, with 13 bases in between. CDR3 size: 14 residues. The chain's CDR3 is CASSMGTGLYGYTF. The CDR3 DNA reads TGTGCCAGTAGTATGGGTACAGGGCTGTATGGCTACACCTTC.

The CDR3 loop is CASSRDRGSITGELFF. The CDR3 DNA reads TGCGCCAGCAGCCGGGACAGAGGGAGTATCACCGGGGAGCTGTTTTTT. This sequence joins TRBV4-3 and TRBJ2-2; 7 bases line up with TRBD1. The germline gives CDR1 LGHNA, CDR2 YSLEER. The CDR3 totals 16 residues. Trimming cost V 4 bases and J 4 bases; bases outside gene matches: 9.

The rearrangement links TRBV28 to TRBJ2-1; 9 positions agree with TRBD2. Trimming removed 7 bases from V and 4 bases from J; junction bases left unmatched: 8. The germline V gene encodes CDR1 MDHEN and CDR2 SYDVKM. The CDR3 loop spans 15 amino acids. This CDR3 reads CASTRGLAGYNEQFF. The CDR3 DNA reads as TGTGCCAGCACCCGTGGGCTAGCGGGGTACAATGAGCAGTTCTTC.

The chain recombines TRBV9 with TRBJ2-5, with a tentative D call TRBD2 (5 bases). This CDR3 region has 14 residues. Germline V gene lookup returns CDR1 SGDLS and CDR2 YYNGEE. Deletions cut 4 bases from V and 1 base from J, with 11 bases between. The CDR3 DNA sequence: TGTGCCAGCAGCCCCACCCTAGCCCAAGAGACCCAGTACTTC. Translation gives CASSPTLAQETQYF.

The chain couples TRBV7-3 to TRBJ2-1; 8 bases line up with TRBD1. Germline-derived CDR1 and CDR2 are SGHTA and FQGTGA. CDR3 length: 17 amino acids. Germline trimming cut 3 bases from V and 12 bases from J; bases unmatched to any gene: 19. Here the CDR3 DNA reads TGTGCCAGCAGCTTTAGACCCGCCGGGACAGGTATGGGGTGGCAGTTCTTC. Translation gives CASSFRPAGTGMGWQFF.

The gene calls are TRBV7-9 and TRBJ1-6; tentative D call: TRBD1 (5 bases). The CDR3 is 15 residues long. Per germline, CDR1 SEHNR and CDR2 FQNEAQ (reference sequence). The V and J ends lost 5 bases and 11 bases respectively, with 19 bases between them. The CDR3 sequence: CASSPNPGNPAPLHF. The CDR3 nucleotides read TGTGCCAGCAGCCCAAATCCAGGGAATCCCGCACCCCTCCACTTT.

This clone came up once. This chain joins TRBV7-2 and TRBJ2-3; 10 nucleotides line up with TRBD2. Germline trimming cut 5 bases from V and 3 bases from J; bases unmatched to any gene: 8. This CDR3 is built from 16 residues. Per germline, CDR1 SGHTA and CDR2 FQGNSA. The CDR3 loop reads CASSPLAGGITDTQYF. The CDR3 DNA is TGTGCCAGCAGCCCATTAGCGGGGGGAATAACAGATACGCAGTATTTT.

The V and J genes are TRBV13 and TRBJ2-5; 7 positions agree with TRBD1. The CDR3 length is 17 residues. The germline CDR1 and CDR2 sequences are PRHDT and FYEKMQ (reference sequence). The J segment lost 1 base and the V segment lost 0 bases, leaving 8 bases of the junction unmatched. The DNA for the CDR3 is TGTGCCAGCAGCTTAGGCCGGGACAGCAATTTCCAAGAGACCCAGTACTTC. Protein product: CASSLGRDSNFQETQYF.